This TCR beta chain came from a study of human thymus T cells (TCRdb year 2020). Notes on the research overall: The study used eight infant thymus samples plus four related peripheral blood samples to characterize TCR alpha and beta repertoires. Donor ages ranged from roughly 6 to 244 days, and the cohort comprised roughly 6 male and a couple of female infants.

The CDR3, cysteine through phenylalanine, is 18 amino acids long. Of all the DNA, just the CDR3 is kept, 54 bases in frame from base 1. V trim: 2 bases; J trim: 6 bases; unmatched bases: 16. The CDR1 and CDR2 encoded by the germline V gene (reference sequence) are LNHDA and SQIVND. The paper as a whole reports these results and caveats: According to the related research, thymic TCR repertoires were highly overlapping among unrelated individuals. Thymus samples yielded on average around 810,000 unique TCRB clonotypes, compared with 80,000 to 95,000 from blood samples. Biased V and J gene segment usage appeared to be present in both thymic and peripheral blood repertoires.

The thymus tissue came from surgical resects taken out during corrective cardiac surgery. The donors were immunologically healthy infants in Finland who had open corrective cardiac surgery for congenital heart defects. Thymocytes were released mechanically from tissue and stored at -70 °C as pellets of 10-30 million cells. A QIAsymphony instrument was used to extract genomic DNA from the frozen cell pellets. A word on this clone: Its recognized antigen is unknown. Within one base of it there is no much larger clone, and no base qualities were kept.

The immunoSEQ multiplex PCR assay was used to amplify the TCRB and TCRAD loci from a standardized quantity of quality-controlled genomic DNA. The V(D)J region was spanned by amplicons of a length sufficient to cover the CDR3 and to identify V and J genes. Amplicon sequencing was performed on an Illumina platform through the commercial immunoSEQ service. Per the authors' processing: Corrections for primer bias and sequencing errors followed previously described methods, while TCRAD and TCRB definitions were based on the IMGT database. Repertoires were analysed with immunoSEQ Analyzer 3.0 and VDJTools, covering basic statistics, V/J segment usage, diversity estimates, rarefaction and pairwise overlap. Diversity was estimated using the Chao1, ChaoE, Efron-Thisted, Shannon and inverse Simpson indices, and was also estimated on datasets down-sampled to the size of the smallest sample. Repertoire overlap was determined by strict matching of CDR3 nucleotide sequence, V gene and J gene, and Jaccard-based multidimensional scaling clustering was applied. In TCRdb, the immuneACCESS table is reduced to in-frame sequences with V and J assigned. These tables do not hold every clone; where another copy was compared, an unresolved V gene accounts for under half, and the others remain unexplained. That table furnishes V, J and clone size, whereas the DNA furnished D and trimming. This sample lists 65,000 to 90,000 clones; 85% to 95% were detected once. The ten largest clones represent 0.03% to 0.035% of the sample.

The sample comprised thymus tissue. The rearrangement combines TRBV19 with TRBJ2-1, and 7 junction bases match TRBD2. The origin of this receptor is a girl under two years old with a congenital heart defect but otherwise immunologically healthy. The CDR3 amino acid sequence is: CASSIYGGGLLLGNEQFF. The nucleotides read TGTGCCAGTAGTATATATGGGGGAGGGCTCTTACTGGGCAATGAGCAGTTCTTC.